This T cell receptor beta chain derives from a study of patients and donors after allogeneic stem cell transplantation. V was pared by 6 bases and J by 4 bases, with 7 bases of the junction left unmatched. The CDR3 length is 14 residues. In germline, CDR1 is DFQATT, CDR2 SNEGSKA (reference sequence). TCRdb independently ran MiXCR on the RT-PCR reads; one entry per CDR3 protein. The repertoire consists of about 100,000 distinct CDR3 sequences, with approximately 40% occurring once and the leading ten covering around 30%. The clonotype was recovered from a human donor who was either an allogeneic HSCT recipient or a stem cell or donor lymphocyte infusion donor (not recorded which). It is not recorded whose cells these are; they may come from a transplant donor. The genes are TRBV20-1 and TRBJ2-7; 12 nucleotides match TRBD2. The source material was blood, either unsorted or a sorted T cell fraction (not recorded which). CDR3 loop: CSAVTSGSRYEQYF. CDR3 DNA: TGCAGTGCCGTGACTAGCGGGAGCAGGTACGAGCAGTACTTC.